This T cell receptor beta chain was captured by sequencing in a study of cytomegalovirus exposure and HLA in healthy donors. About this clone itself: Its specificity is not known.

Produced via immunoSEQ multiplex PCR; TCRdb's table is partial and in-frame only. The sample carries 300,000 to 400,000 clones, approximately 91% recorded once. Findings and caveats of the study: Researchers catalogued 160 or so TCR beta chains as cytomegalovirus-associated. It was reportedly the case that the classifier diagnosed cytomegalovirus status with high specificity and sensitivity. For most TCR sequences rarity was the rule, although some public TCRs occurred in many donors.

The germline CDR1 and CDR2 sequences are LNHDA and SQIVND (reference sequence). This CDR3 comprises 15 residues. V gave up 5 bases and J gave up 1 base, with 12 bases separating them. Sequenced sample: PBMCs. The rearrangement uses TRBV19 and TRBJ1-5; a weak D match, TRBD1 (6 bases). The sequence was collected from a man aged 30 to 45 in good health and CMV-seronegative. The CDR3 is CASSSGVGSNQPQHF. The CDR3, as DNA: TGTGCCAGTAGTTCAGGGGTTGGGAGCAATCAGCCCCAGCATTTT.